The sequence of this T cell receptor (beta chain) was determined in a study of blood T cell repertoires in COVID-19. Study-level information: Acute and convalescent COVID-19 specimens originated in the United States, Italy and Spain.

The CDR3 length is 16 residues. The V gene's germline CDR1 is SGHDN and CDR2 FVKESK. The J segment lost 2 bases and the V segment lost 1 base, leaving 5 bases of the junction unmatched. The table came from immunoSEQ multiplex PCR; TCRdb's copy has only in-frame clones and leaves some out. The profile shows around 72,000 clones, more than 85% of them singletons. Sequenced material: peripheral blood. The chain carries TRBV14 and TRBJ2-1; 7 nucleotides agree with TRBD2. This receptor was identified in a human donor with active COVID-19. The donor label of this sample is uncertain. Written as DNA, the CDR3 is TGTGCCAGCAGCCAAGTAGGAAGCGGGACCTACAATGAGCAGTTCTTC. Protein sequence: CASSQVGSGTYNEQFF.